These 7 T cell receptor beta chains came from one sample sequenced in a study of tumor and adjacent non-tumor tissue in lung cancer (dated by TCRdb to the late 2010s). RNA was extracted from bulk unsorted tissue and checked for quality with a NanoDrop ND-1000 and an Agilent 2100. The protocol used for the library was multiplex PCR. Sequencing used an Illumina HiSeq 2500. TCRbeta libraries were built by three rounds of nested PCR using primers (Table S4), following protocols modified from ARM-PCR. The public reads were reprocessed in TCRdb via fastp at Q25 and MiXCR, keeping in-frame beta chains. Here each entry gathers all rows of one CDR3 protein and keeps the most common genes and DNA. This sample lists about 79,000 distinct CDR3 sequences; roughly 72% were detected once. The leading ten clones occupy about 9.5% of the sample. Material for sequencing was lung tumor tissue. The source of these receptors is a woman between 35 and 50 years old with non-small cell lung cancer.

The chain is built from TRBV29-1 and TRBJ1-5, with D possibly being TRBD1 (5 bases). The V end lost 4 bases, the J end lost 4 bases, and 11 bases lay between the germline ends. CDR3 length: 13 amino acids. CDR1 is SQVTM, CDR2 ANQGSEA, per germline. The CDR3 region has the DNA TGCAGCGTTGCGGGGGGTCCTAATCAGCCCCAGCATTTT. Its translation: CSVAGGPNQPQHF.

As regards this clonotype: This is likely a read error, given that the CDR3 carries no conserved phenylalanine or tryptophan at its end. The chain links TRBV6-2 or TRBV6-3 to TRBJ1-1; unclear D gene. Germline V gene sequence: CDR1 MNHEY, CDR2 SVGEGT. Between the trimmed V and J ends, which lost 3 bases and 6 bases, there was a span of 11 bases. The CDR3 runs to 13 residues. The CDR3 DNA is TGTGCCAGCAGTTATGGACTGATCCCTGAAGCTTTCTTA. Protein sequence: CASSYGLIPEAFL.

V is TRBV6-1 and J is TRBJ2-1; TRBD2 aligns across 14 bases. CDR3 length equals 19 residues. Germline CDR1 reads MNHNS; CDR2 reads SASEGT. Unmatched junction bases numbered 25, after V lost 5 bases and J lost 16 bases. Here the CDR3 reads CASSKWTSGRLGSYNELFF. The CDR3 DNA reads as TGTGCCAGCAGTAAATGGACTAGCGGGAGGTTGGGCTCCTACAATGAGCTTTTCTTC.

This chain links TRBV6-1 with TRBJ2-7, with D perhaps TRBD1 (6 bases). CDR1 and CDR2 from the germline V gene are MNHNS and SASEGT. The germline V and J ends were trimmed by 3 bases and 8 bases, with 20 bases remaining between them. The CDR3 runs 15 residues. Written as DNA, the CDR3 is TGTGCCAGCAGTGACTCGGTGCAGGGGCTCTATAAGCAGTACTTC. Protein product: CASSDSVQGLYKQYF.

This clonotype was observed many times. CDR3 in amino acids: CASSPELLGYTF. The CDR3, as DNA: TGTGCCAGCAGCCCAGAGTTGCTTGGCTACACCTTC. This rearrangement joins TRBV5-5 to TRBJ1-2, with unresolved D. CDR3 length equals 12 residues. CDR1 is SGHKS, CDR2 YYEKEE, per germline (reference sequence). The germline V and J ends were trimmed by 4 bases and 7 bases, with 11 bases remaining between them.

This clonotype was seen many times. The chain employs TRBV7-2 and TRBJ2-5; 10 bases are shared with TRBD2. The CDR3 loop spans 15 amino acids. Losses at the gene ends were 2 bases for V and 5 bases for J; bases not matched to a gene: 5. Germline CDR1 SGHTA, CDR2 FQGNSA. The CDR3 spells CASSLSGRAGETQYF. The CDR3 DNA reads as TGTGCCAGCAGCTTAAGCGGGAGGGCCGGGGAGACCCAGTACTTC.

This clonotype was found a few times. Its ends do not fully match the called genes, so a read error is possible. This chain links TRBV6-5 with TRBJ1-6, with 7 bases lining up with TRBD1. The CDR3 spans 17 residues. Germline V gives CDR1 MNHEY, CDR2 SVGAGI. CDR3 sequence reads: CASGYSRGRLGDSPLHF. CDR3 sequence (DNA): TGTGCCAGCGGTTACAGTAGGGGGCGGCTAGGAGATTCACCCCTCCACTTT.